This TCR beta chain was sequenced for a study of blood T cell repertoires in COVID-19. Study summary: Acute and convalescent COVID-19 samples came from the United States, Italy and Spain.

Germline CDR1 LGHNA, CDR2 YSLEER. The CDR3 has 17 amino acids. The V gene lost 0 bases and the J gene lost 1 base, with 15 bases spanning the gap. Original handling: Reference gene primers were amplified, and this amplification served to estimate nucleated cell counts. The repertoire was sequenced with immunoSEQ multiplex PCR; TCRdb's copy has only in-frame clones and lacks some. The V and J calls and clone size were taken over from that table, and D and trimming were inferred from the DNA. The table lists some 150,000 clones, roughly 90% of them singletons. This clone was observed a few times. Allocation to cohorts depended on clinical history reported by the participants.

The TCR sequence derives from a woman in her 30s with acute COVID-19. Material for sequencing was PBMCs or T cells enriched from blood (not recorded which). The chain employs TRBV4-3 and TRBJ1-1; D not certain. In DNA, the CDR3 is TGCGCCAGCAGCCAAGATTTGATTGGGCTTACGAACACTGAAGCTTTCTTT. It yields the protein CASSQDLIGLTNTEAFF.